These T cell receptor beta chains were read from a single sample in a study of technical replicates of blood from several donors. Produced via immunoSEQ multiplex PCR; TCRdb's table is partial and in-frame only. This sample yields approximately 99,000 clones, of which roughly 96% are seen a single time; around 0.21% belongs to the top ten. The sample taken for sequencing was T cells isolated from PBMCs. These TCRs come from a human donor in good health. CDR3s include the opening cysteine and the closing phenylalanine or tryptophan. A D gene is named only where the DNA matches it firmly. Rows give clone size only sometimes, using once, few, many, or a class for an expanded clone.

D | length | size | J | V | CDR3 | DNA
- | 14 | many | TRBJ1-2 | TRBV30 | CAWSDGTRRNGYTF | TGTGCCTGGAGTGATGGTACACGGAGGAATGGCTACACCTTC
TRBD1 | 16 | - | TRBJ1-2 | TRBV11-3 | CASSPGTAISVYGYTF | TGTGCCAGCAGCCCCGGGACAGCCATTTCCGTCTATGGCTACACCTTC
- | 15 | - | TRBJ1-4 | TRBV6-6 | CASSYSGSTNEKLFF | TGTGCCAGCAGTTACAGTGGCTCAACTAATGAAAAACTGTTTTTT
TRBD1 | 14 | - | TRBJ1-1 | TRBV28 | CASSRGQGYTEAFF | TGTGCCAGCAGCCGGGGACAGGGGTACACTGAAGCTTTCTTT
TRBD1 | 17 | - | TRBJ1-1 | TRBV5-1 | CASSRRQGGFGNTEAFF | TGCGCCAGCAGCCGGCGTCAGGGGGGCTTCGGGAACACTGAAGCTTTCTTT
- | 11 | - | TRBJ2-1 | TRBV10-1 | CASTGSGEQFF | TGCGCCAGCACTGGTTCCGGGGAGCAGTTCTTC
TRBD2 | 15 | - | TRBJ2-1 | TRBV7-2 | CASSATSGGYNEQFF | TGTGCCAGCAGCGCAACTAGCGGGGGTTACAATGAGCAGTTCTTC
- | 14 | - | TRBJ2-7 | TRBV28 | CASSLIQEAREQYF | TGTGCCAGCAGTTTAATCCAGGAGGCGCGGGAGCAGTACTTC
- | 13 | - | TRBJ1-1 | TRBV28 | CASRDRPGQQAFF | TGTGCCAGCAGAGACCGACCGGGACAACAGGCTTTCTTT
- | 16 | once | TRBJ2-1 | TRBV28 | CASSLAPGAFDNEQFF | TGTGCCAGCAGTCTCGCTCCTGGAGCGTTCGACAATGAGCAGTTCTTC
- | 14 | - | TRBJ2-1 | TRBV27 | CASRIRGVYNEQFF | TGTGCCAGCAGAATTAGGGGCGTCTACAATGAGCAGTTCTTC